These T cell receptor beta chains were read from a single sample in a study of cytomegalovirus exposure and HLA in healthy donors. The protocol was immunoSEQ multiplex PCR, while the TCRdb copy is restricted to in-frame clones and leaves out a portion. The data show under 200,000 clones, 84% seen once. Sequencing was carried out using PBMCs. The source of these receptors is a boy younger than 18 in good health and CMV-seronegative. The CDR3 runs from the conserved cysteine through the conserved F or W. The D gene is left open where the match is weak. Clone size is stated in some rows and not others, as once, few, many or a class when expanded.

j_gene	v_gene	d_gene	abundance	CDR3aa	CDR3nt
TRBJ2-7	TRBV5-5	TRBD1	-	CASSLRTGSSDEQYF	TGTGCCAGCAGCCTGCGGACAGGGTCGTCGGACGAGCAGTACTTC
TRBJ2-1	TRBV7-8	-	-	CASTQGRADEQFF	TGTGCCAGCACCCAGGGGCGTGCAGATGAGCAGTTCTTC
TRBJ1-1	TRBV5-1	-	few	CASTSLRGDHTEAFF	TGCGCCAGCACCTCTCTCAGGGGAGATCACACTGAAGCTTTCTTT
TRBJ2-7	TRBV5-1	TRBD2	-	CASSLGVAGRREQYF	TGCGCCAGCAGCTTGGGGGTAGCGGGACGCCGCGAGCAGTACTTC
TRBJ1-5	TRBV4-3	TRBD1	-	CASSQLPGQNLYGNQPQHF	TGCGCCAGCAGCCAGCTCCCGGGACAGAATTTGTATGGCAATCAGCCCCAGCATTTT
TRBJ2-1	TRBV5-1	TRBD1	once	CASSSRGDRDYNEQFF	TGCGCCAGCAGCTCCCGAGGGGACAGGGACTACAATGAGCAGTTCTTC
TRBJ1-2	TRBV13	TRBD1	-	CASSIRDRGLYGYTF	TGTGCCAGCAGCATCCGGGACAGGGGTCTCTATGGCTACACCTTC
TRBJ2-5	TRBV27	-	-	CASSLSTWETQYF	TGTGCCAGCAGTTTATCCACATGGGAGACCCAGTACTTC
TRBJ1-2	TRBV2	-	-	CASRQEIPVGYTF	TGTGCCAGCAGACAGGAGATTCCGGTCGGCTACACCTTC
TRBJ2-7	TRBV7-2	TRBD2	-	CASGSGGVEQYF	TGTGCCAGTGGAAGCGGGGGGGTCGAGCAGTACTTC
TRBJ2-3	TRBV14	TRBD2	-	CASSQLAGGRTDTQYF	TGTGCCAGCAGCCAATTAGCGGGGGGCCGCACAGATACGCAGTATTTT
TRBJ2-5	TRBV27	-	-	CASSLSRLGAETQYF	TGTGCCAGCAGTTTATCGCGCCTGGGGGCCGAGACCCAGTACTTC
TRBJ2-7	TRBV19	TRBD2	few	CASSTSGRSYEQYF	TGTGCCAGTAGTACCTCCGGGAGGTCCTACGAGCAGTACTTC
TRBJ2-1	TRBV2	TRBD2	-	CAINRGERVNEQFF	TGTGCCATAAACCGGGGGGAAAGGGTGAATGAGCAGTTCTTC
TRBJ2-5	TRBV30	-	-	CAWSVPPGAPAETQYF	TGTGCCTGGAGTGTTCCCCCGGGAGCCCCTGCGGAGACCCAGTACTTC
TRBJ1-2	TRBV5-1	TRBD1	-	CASSGGTANYGSYTF	TGCGCCAGCAGCGGAGGGACAGCAAACTATGGAAGCTACACCTTC
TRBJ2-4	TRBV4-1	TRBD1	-	CASSPSGRTGGAKNIQYF	TGCGCCAGCAGCCCCTCTGGGCGTACAGGGGGCGCCAAAAACATTCAGTACTTC
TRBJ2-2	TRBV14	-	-	CASSPTPWDISNTGELFF	TGTGCCAGCAGCCCCACGCCATGGGACATCTCGAACACCGGGGAGCTGTTTTTT
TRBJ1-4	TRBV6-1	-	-	CASMLYSNEKLFF	TGTGCCAGCATGTTATATTCTAATGAAAAACTGTTTTTT
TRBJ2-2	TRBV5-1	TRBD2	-	CASSLVSGGAPAGELFF	TGCGCCAGCAGCTTGGTCAGCGGGGGGGCTCCGGCCGGGGAGCTGTTTTTT
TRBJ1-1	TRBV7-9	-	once	CASSLSVSEAFF	TGTGCCAGCAGCTTATCCGTGAGTGAAGCTTTCTTT
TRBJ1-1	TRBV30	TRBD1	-	CAWSRDSLNTEAFF	TGTGCCTGGAGTAGGGACAGTTTGAACACTGAAGCTTTCTTT
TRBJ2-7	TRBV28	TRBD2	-	CASSSWTSGSSSFYEQYF	TGTGCCAGCAGTTCCTGGACTAGCGGGAGCTCCTCCTTCTACGAGCAGTACTTC
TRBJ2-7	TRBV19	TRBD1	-	CASSGRDRVPAYEQYF	TGTGCCAGTAGTGGACGGGACAGGGTCCCGGCCTACGAGCAGTACTTC
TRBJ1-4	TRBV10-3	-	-	CAIRGQNNEKLFF	TGTGCCATCAGGGGACAAAATAATGAAAAACTGTTTTTT
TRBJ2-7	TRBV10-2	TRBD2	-	CASRLAGDSYEQYF	TGCGCCAGCCGACTAGCGGGGGACTCCTACGAGCAGTACTTC
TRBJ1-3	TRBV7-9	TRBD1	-	CASSLEGGPSGNTIYF	TGTGCCAGCAGCTTAGAAGGGGGCCCCTCTGGAAACACCATATATTTT